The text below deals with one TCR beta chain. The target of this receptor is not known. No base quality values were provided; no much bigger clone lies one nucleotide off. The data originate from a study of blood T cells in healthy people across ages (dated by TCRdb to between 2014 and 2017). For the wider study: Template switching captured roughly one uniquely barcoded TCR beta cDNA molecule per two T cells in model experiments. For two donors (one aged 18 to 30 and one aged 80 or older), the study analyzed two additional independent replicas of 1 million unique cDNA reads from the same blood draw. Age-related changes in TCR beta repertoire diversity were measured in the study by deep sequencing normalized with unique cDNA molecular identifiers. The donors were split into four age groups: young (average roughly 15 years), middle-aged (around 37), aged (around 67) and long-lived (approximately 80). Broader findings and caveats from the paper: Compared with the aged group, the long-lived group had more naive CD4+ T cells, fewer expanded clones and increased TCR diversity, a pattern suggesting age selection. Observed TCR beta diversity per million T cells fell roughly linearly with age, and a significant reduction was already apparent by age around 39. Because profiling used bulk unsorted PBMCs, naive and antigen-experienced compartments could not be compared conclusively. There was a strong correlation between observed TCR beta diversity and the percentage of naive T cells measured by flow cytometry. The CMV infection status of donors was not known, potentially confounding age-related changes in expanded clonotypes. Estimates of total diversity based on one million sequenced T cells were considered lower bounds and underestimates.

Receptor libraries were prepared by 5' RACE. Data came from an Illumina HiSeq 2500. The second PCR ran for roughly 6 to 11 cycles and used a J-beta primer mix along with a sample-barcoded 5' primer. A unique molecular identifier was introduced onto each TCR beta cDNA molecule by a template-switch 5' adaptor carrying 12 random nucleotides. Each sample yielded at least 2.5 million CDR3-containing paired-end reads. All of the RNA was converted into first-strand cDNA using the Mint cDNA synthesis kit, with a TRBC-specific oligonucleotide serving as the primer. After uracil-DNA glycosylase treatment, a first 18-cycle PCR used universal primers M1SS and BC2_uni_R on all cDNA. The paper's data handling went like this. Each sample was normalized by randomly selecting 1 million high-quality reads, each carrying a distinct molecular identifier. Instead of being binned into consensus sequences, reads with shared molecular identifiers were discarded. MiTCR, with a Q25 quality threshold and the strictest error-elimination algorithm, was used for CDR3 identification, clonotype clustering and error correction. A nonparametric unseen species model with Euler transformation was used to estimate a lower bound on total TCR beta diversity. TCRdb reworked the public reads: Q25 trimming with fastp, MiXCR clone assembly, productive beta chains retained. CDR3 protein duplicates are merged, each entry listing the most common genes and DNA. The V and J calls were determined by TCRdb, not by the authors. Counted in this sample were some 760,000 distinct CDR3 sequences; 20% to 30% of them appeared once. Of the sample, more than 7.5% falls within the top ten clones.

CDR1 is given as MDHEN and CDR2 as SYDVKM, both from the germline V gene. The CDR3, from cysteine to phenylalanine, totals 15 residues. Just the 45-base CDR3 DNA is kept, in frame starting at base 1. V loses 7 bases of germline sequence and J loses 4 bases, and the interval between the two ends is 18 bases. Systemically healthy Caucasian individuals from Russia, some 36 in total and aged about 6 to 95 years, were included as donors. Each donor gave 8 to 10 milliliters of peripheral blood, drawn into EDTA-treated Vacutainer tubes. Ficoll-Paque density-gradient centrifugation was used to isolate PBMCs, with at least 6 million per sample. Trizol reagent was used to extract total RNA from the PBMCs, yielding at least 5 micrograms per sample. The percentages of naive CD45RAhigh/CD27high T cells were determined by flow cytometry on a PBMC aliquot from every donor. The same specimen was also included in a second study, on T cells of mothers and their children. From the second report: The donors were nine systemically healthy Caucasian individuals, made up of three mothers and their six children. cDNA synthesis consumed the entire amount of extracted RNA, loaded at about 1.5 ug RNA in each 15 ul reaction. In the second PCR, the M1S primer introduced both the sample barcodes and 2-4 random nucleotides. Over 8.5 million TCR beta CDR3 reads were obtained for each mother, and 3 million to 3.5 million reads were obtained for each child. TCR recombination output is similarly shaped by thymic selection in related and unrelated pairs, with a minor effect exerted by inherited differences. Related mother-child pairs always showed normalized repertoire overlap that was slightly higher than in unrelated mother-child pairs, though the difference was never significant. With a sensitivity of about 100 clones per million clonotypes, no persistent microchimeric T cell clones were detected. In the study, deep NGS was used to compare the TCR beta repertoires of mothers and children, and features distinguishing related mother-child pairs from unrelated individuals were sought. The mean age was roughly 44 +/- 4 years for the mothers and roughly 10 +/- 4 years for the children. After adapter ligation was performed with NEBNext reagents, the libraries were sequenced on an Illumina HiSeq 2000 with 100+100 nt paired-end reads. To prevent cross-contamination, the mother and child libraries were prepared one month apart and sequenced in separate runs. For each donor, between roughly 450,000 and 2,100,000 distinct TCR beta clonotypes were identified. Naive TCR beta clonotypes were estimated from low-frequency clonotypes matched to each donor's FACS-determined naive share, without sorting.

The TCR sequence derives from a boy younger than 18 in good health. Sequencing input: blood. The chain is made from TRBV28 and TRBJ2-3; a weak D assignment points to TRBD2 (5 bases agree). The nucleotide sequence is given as TGTGCCAGCACTCCTCCGAGGGTATATGCAGATACGCAGTATTTT. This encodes CASTPPRVYADTQYF.